Below, one TCR beta chain is given with its context. The antigen it binds to is not known. Base qualities were left out, and no much larger clone turns up one base away. The library was built by means of the immunoSEQ multiplex PCR assay. The multiplex PCR relied on a mix of 60 forward primers for TCR Vbeta segments and 13 reverse primers for TCR Jbeta segments. Amplification of the CDR3 region of rearranged TCR beta genes was performed with a multiplex PCR assay on genomic DNA. The Illumina HiSeq System was used to sequence the amplified TCR beta libraries as 87-base-pair reads. From the authors' description of their analysis: In a later analysis, approximately 74 million unique TCR beta chains were counted across the 650 to 750 repertoires, and roughly 11 million of these chains were shared by at least two donors. Raw reads were error-corrected and collapsed into unique sequences by a nearest-neighbor algorithm in which closely related sequences were merged to remove PCR and sequencing errors. V, D and J gene segments were assigned by aligning CDR3 sequences to IMGT reference sequences. For a sequence to be retained, a match of at least six nucleotides was required to both a V gene segment and a J gene segment. Rearrangements were classified as productive when the CDR3 lacked stop codons and remained in frame with V and J, and all other rearrangements were classified as non-productive. Following IMGT convention, CDR3 was defined as the stretch from the second conserved V-encoded cysteine to the conserved J-encoded phenylalanine. Sequences without an unambiguous match to a single V gene segment were excluded from the earlier analysis of about 600 of the donors. In an earlier analysis of about 590 of the donors, a V segment was called functional when productive rearrangements were above 56.7%, and segregating when the standard deviation between donors exceeded 5%. A statistical classification framework was built for diagnosing cytomegalovirus status from the catalog of TCR beta chain sequences. A later analysis assigned V and J genes by comparing TCR nucleotide sequences with IMGT/GENE-DB human TR gene sequences. In a later analysis, CDR3 sequences and most-parsimonious VDJ recombination scenarios were assigned using the TCRdist pipeline. In a later analysis, every TCR beta chain was defined by the combination of its CDR3 amino acid sequence and its V-gene family, and reads without a unique V-gene family were dropped. To address suspected cross-contamination and a sequencing artifact, a later analysis removed 592 highly shared, low-generation-probability nucleotide sequences. In a later analysis, a clonal expansion index for each public chain was calculated from normalized within-repertoire ranks of inferred template counts. In a later analysis, generation probabilities were computed using a VDJ recombination model fitted to out-of-frame rearrangements, and the results were checked against IGoR. In a later analysis, hypergeometric tests were used to score TCR-TCR, TCR-HLA and TCR-CMV co-occurrence, with a repertoire-size bias correction applied to TCR pairs. False discovery rates were estimated in a later analysis by permuting HLA or CMV assignments 20 times. In a later analysis, co-occurring TCRs were grouped with DBSCAN, and TCRdist sequence similarity was added when clustering was performed within HLA-allele-positive subsets. For co-occurrence clustering, repertoires with fewer than 30,000 or more than 120,000 public chains were excluded, along with five repertoires with anomalous nucleotide sharing. The table was pulled from immuneACCESS by TCRdb, which kept in-frame rearrangements only. Such tables lose some clones; where checked, under half of the loss comes from unresolved V genes, and the rest has no known cause. The V and J calls and clone size were taken over from that table, and D and trimming were inferred from the DNA. The sample table holds fewer than 110,000 clones, of which about 81% were seen once. Clones ranked in the top ten supply roughly 2.6% of the sample.

V drops 4 bases and J drops 4 bases, leaving 13 bases in between. Reading the germline V gene gives CDR1 SGHAT and CDR2 FQNNGV. From cysteine to phenylalanine, the CDR3 is 15 amino acids long. Left in the record is the CDR3 DNA by itself, 45 bases read in frame from the first base. The data originate from a study of cytomegalovirus exposure and HLA in healthy donors (dated by TCRdb to 2017 to 2019). For context, the study as a whole: An earlier analysis of roughly 570 of the donors reported over 250 Gb of sequence data and approximately 120 million unique TCR beta sequences obtained from about 179 million T cells. An early release that covered 640 HLA-typed donors contained 300 to 350 gigabases of sequencing data and about 93 million unique TCR sequences. The genetic ancestry cluster associated with self-reported Caucasian donors included about 84% of the roughly 400 genotyped donors. The aim of the study was to test whether cataloging public T cell receptors could identify signatures of past pathogen exposure. The T cell repertoires of some 700 subjects were profiled by immunosequencing and related to cytomegalovirus serostatus. In addition to the first cohort of 650 to 800 subjects, a separate validation cohort of 120 different subjects was used. The study combined high-throughput TCR immunosequencing, statistical association of individual TCRs with disease status, and machine learning to predict cytomegalovirus infection status. In a later analysis, previously published TCR beta repertoires from 500 to 750 donors were re-analyzed and high-resolution HLA genotyping was added so that TCR occurrence patterns could be studied. The later analysis used no new phenotypic data to find candidate immune exposures, relying instead on TCR beta sequences and their occurrence across donors. An earlier analysis of 587 of the donors used high-throughput TCR beta sequencing to judge whether each TCR beta V gene segment behaved as functional or pseudogenic. Donor age, sex, ethnicity and CMV serostatus were compiled together with the repertoire data. In a later genetic analysis, genome-wide SNP genotypes for about three fifths of the roughly 670 donors were used, and that subset was treated as a discovery cohort. All discovery cohort repertoires had been generated on a single sequencing platform. HLA typing included class I and class II loci at four-digit resolution. The number of typed donors differed by locus: about 620-640 for A, B, C, DRB1 and DQB1; 500 to 550 for DQA1; some 590 for DPA1; and roughly 470 for DPB1. A handful of DR-DQ haplotypes were handled as single units for association and clustering because linkage in the cohort was strong. Among about 410 genotyped donors of the cohort, an average of roughly 230,000 unique TCR beta nucleotide sequences was sequenced per donor, of which approximately 18% were non-productive. Overall study outcomes, separate from this receptor: An association between a missense DCLRE1C variant and V-gene and J-gene trimming of TCR beta chains was found in a later genetic analysis and replicated in an independent cohort. Because some donors lacked HLA typing at each locus, the association tests relied only on the typed subset. Cytomegalovirus status was reported to be diagnosed by the classifier with high specificity and sensitivity in both the original and validation cohorts. When HLA alleles, especially DR and DQ, strongly co-occurred, TCR associations were difficult to assign to individual alleles. Correlated functional status among segregating V segments might be attributable to linkage disequilibrium, but an unknown experimental factor could not be ruled out. This cohort had only TCR beta chains sequenced, and the lack of alpha or paired-chain data limited which features could be detected. In a later analysis, HLA-associated TCR beta chains showed more clonal expansion and lower generation probabilities than non-associated chains that were equally common. In a later analysis, several top co-occurrence clusters were reported to appear linked to parvovirus B19, influenza, CMV and Epstein-Barr virus. In a later analysis, the rate of TCR association differed among HLA loci, with DRB1 alleles having the most associated TCRs and HLA-C alleles having the fewest. Immune exposure information for the cohort was limited to CMV serostatus. A cluster of highly shared sequence variants was judged likely to represent a technical artifact of the sequencing pipeline. According to a later analysis, most CMV-associated TCR beta chains appeared to be HLA-restricted, and the HLA associations seemed to be driven largely by CMV exposure. The 87-base-pair reads could not distinguish some IMGT-functional V segments, including TRBV6-2 and TRBV6-3, so those segments were excluded. The earlier analysis of approximately 590 of the donors excluded 15 to 20 rarely observed V segments, including chromosome 9 orphons, because counts were too low. The study gave a list of about 160 TCR beta chains associated with cytomegalovirus. Specific HLA alleles were associated with some 15,000 TCR beta sequences at a false discovery rate of 0.05 in a later analysis. Compared with the 666-donor mean, donors in an Asian-associated ancestry cluster had fewer N-insertions in productive TCRs, according to a later genetic analysis. While some public TCRs were present in many individuals, most TCR sequences turned up only very rarely across donors. Presence/absence analyses assumed roughly uniform sequencing depth across donors, an assumption that may not hold. An earlier analysis of approximately 570 of the donors showed that most TCR beta V segments appeared in productive rearrangements either about 90% or about 30% of the time, which broadly matched IMGT annotations. In vitro tests confirmed that a few of the cytomegalovirus-associated TCR beta chains recognize cytomegalovirus antigens. A further reported finding was that TCR beta sequences accurately predicted the HLA-A and HLA-B alleles for most subjects in the first cohort. According to the authors, the approach could potentially be generalized to other disease states and immunological phenotypes.

In total, roughly 670 healthy bone marrow donors made up the cohort. All cohort members were sampled while nominally healthy, although unrecorded immune exposures were likely present. The donor tested CMV seropositive, placing the donor among the roughly 300 seropositive members of the cohort. Every donor gave a peripheral blood sample, and the peripheral blood mononuclear cells from that sample were used for TCR beta sequencing. Genomic DNA was extracted from the blood cell samples with the Qiagen DNeasy Blood Extraction Kit. The chain was built from TRBV11-2 and TRBJ1-4, with TRBD1 as a weak D call on 6 bases. Sequenced sample: PBMCs. This sequence was found in a man aged 25-45 years in good health and CMV-seropositive. The DNA sequence reads TGTGCCAGCAGCTCACGACAGGCTTTTAATGAAAAACTGTTTTTT. This codes for CASSSRQAFNEKLFF.